These 26 T cell receptor beta chains were all obtained from the same sample, sequenced in a study of cytomegalovirus exposure and HLA in healthy donors. PCR used 60 Vbeta primers and 13 Jbeta primers. The protocol was immunoSEQ multiplex PCR, while the TCRdb copy is restricted to in-frame clones and leaves out a portion. This sample contains 100,000 to 150,000 clones. Source material: PBMCs. The origin of the receptors is a man aged 18 to 29 in good health and CMV-seronegative.

The J gene is TRBJ2-3, the V gene TRBV19; D is unresolved. Per the germline V gene, CDR1 is LNHDA and CDR2 is SQIVND (reference sequence). With 10 bases removed from V and 3 bases from J, the gap between germline ends came to 11 bases. There are 12 residues in the CDR3. This CDR3 is CATRSPTDTQYF. The CDR3 bases are TGTGCCACCCGGAGCCCAACAGATACGCAGTATTTT.

The rearrangement uses TRBV6-4 and TRBJ2-2; the match to TRBD1 covers 7 bases. CDR1 and CDR2 (germline): MRHNA, SNTAGT. The CDR3 spans 15 residues. V lost 3 bases, J lost 2 bases, and 3 bases stayed unmatched. The CDR3: CASSETGTNTGELFF. The CDR3 DNA reads TGTGCCAGCAGTGAGACAGGGACAAACACCGGGGAGCTGTTTTTT.

The rearrangement uses TRBV6-6 and TRBJ2-7; D is uncertain. Germline CDR1 MNHNY, CDR2 SVGAGI (reference sequence). V was shortened by 4 bases and J by 0 bases, with 4 bases between the two germline ends. CDR3 length equals 12 residues. CDR3 loop: CASSSSSYEQYF. DNA of the CDR3: TGTGCCAGCAGTTCTTCCTCCTACGAGCAGTACTTC.

This chain connects TRBV28 to TRBJ2-7; the match to TRBD2 covers 9 bases. Per germline, CDR1 MDHEN and CDR2 SYDVKM. V dropped 2 bases and J dropped 6; count of bases not matched to a gene: 8. The CDR3 runs to 15 residues. CDR3 sequence: CASSLTLAGFREQYF. The CDR3 DNA follows: TGTGCCAGCAGTTTAACTCTAGCGGGGTTTCGCGAGCAGTACTTC.

This chain links TRBV29-1 with TRBJ2-5; 8 bases line up with TRBD2. Germline CDR1 is SQVTM and CDR2 is ANQGSEA. The CDR3 consists of 14 residues. The V and J ends lost 6 bases and 5 bases, in that order; junction bases with no gene match: 11. CDR3 DNA: TGCAGCGTAGCGGGGGTCTCCCGTAAGGAGACCCAGTACTTC. Its translation is CSVAGVSRKETQYF.

The chain combines TRBV7-9 with TRBJ1-2; 10 positions agree with TRBD1. CDR3 length: 13 residues. Looked up from germline, CDR1 is SEHNR and CDR2 is FQNEAQ (reference sequence). Losses at the gene ends were 1 base for V and 7 bases for J; bases not matched to a gene: 0. The CDR3 nucleotides read TGTGCCAGCAGCTTAGGACAGGGGGCTGGCTACACCTTC. It yields the protein CASSLGQGAGYTF.

This chain joins TRBV10-3 and TRBJ1-4; 9 bases fit TRBD1. The germline CDR1 and CDR2 sequences are ENHRY and SYGVKD. The CDR3 is made up of 15 amino acids. J lost 4 bases, V lost 1 base, and 1 base had no gene match. The CDR3 DNA follows: TGTGCCATCAGTGAGTGGACAGGGGTTAATGAAAAACTGTTTTTT. This gives the protein CAISEWTGVNEKLFF.

The rearrangement joins TRBV5-1 to TRBJ2-3, with D hard to call. The ends were cut back, 6 bases at V and 1 base at J, with 9 bases in the middle. CDR3 length: 13 amino acids. The germline gives CDR1 SGHRS, CDR2 YFSETQ. CDR3 DNA sequence: TGCGCCAGCATGTGGCAGGGCACAGATACGCAGTATTTT. Amino acids: CASMWQGTDTQYF.

About this clone itself: A junction end diverges from the germline sequence, so it may reflect a read error. The V gene is TRBV25-1, the J gene TRBJ2-7; D is perhaps TRBD1 (5 bases). This CDR3 contains 13 residues. The germline CDR1 and CDR2 sequences are MGHDK and SYGVNS. The CDR3 DNA sequence: TGTGTCAGCAGTAATTCACAGGCCTACGAGCAGTACTTC. Translated, it gives CVSSNSQAYEQYF.

The chain carries TRBV11-1 and TRBJ2-5; 7 bases align to TRBD1. V dropped 2 bases and J dropped 2; count of bases not matched to a gene: 2. This CDR3 contains 14 residues. Germline values: CDR1 SGHAT, CDR2 FQDESV (reference sequence). The CDR3 is CASSLPTGQETQYF. Written as DNA, the CDR3 is TGTGCCAGCAGCTTACCGACAGGGCAAGAGACCCAGTACTTC.

The genes are TRBV9 and TRBJ1-1; no clear D gene. Germline values: CDR1 SGDLS, CDR2 YYNGEE. The length of the CDR3 is 14 residues. V lost 0 bases and J 7 bases, leaving 13 bases between the germline ends. CDR3 loop: CASSVVGGSDEAFF. As DNA, the CDR3 is TGTGCCAGCAGCGTAGTTGGAGGATCGGATGAAGCTTTCTTT.

The chain uses TRBV7-3 and TRBJ1-3; perhaps TRBD1 as D (6 bases). Germline V gene lookup returns CDR1 SGHTA and CDR2 FQGTGA. This CDR3 contains 15 residues. V gave up 6 bases and J gave up 1 base, with 13 bases separating them. CDR3 DNA sequence: TGTGCCAGCAGTCTAACAGGGTTATCTGGAAACACCATATATTTT. Amino acids: CASSLTGLSGNTIYF. Full variable domain (remainder filled in from reference TRBV7-3 and TRBJ1-3): GAGVSQTPSNKVTEKGKYVELRCDPISGHTALYWYRQSLGQGPEFLIYFQGTGAADDSGLPNDRFFAVRPEGSVSTLKIQRTERGDSAVYLCASSLTGLSGNTIYFGEGSWLTVV.

The chain recombines TRBV2 with TRBJ1-2, with 10 bases that match TRBD1. Trimming took 4 bases from V and 8 from J; bases not matched to a gene: 7. CDR3 length: 14 residues. The germline CDR1 and CDR2 sequences are SNHLY and FYNNEI. CDR3 nucleotides: TGTGCCAGCAGTGGGACAGGGGGGTTTGAGGGCTACACCTTC. Its translation is CASSGTGGFEGYTF.

The chain recombines TRBV6-6 with TRBJ2-1, with 8 bases lining up with TRBD2. Germline loops: CDR1 MNHNY, CDR2 SVGAGI (reference sequence). The CDR3 has 13 amino acids. Germline trimming cut 4 bases from V and 6 bases from J; bases unmatched to any gene: 2. The CDR3 protein is CASSSGLVNEQFF. The DNA of the CDR3 is TGTGCCAGCAGTTCGGGACTAGTCAATGAGCAGTTCTTC.

V is TRBV28 and J is TRBJ2-7, with 11 bases that match TRBD2. CDR1 and CDR2 (germline): MDHEN, SYDVKM. V trimming: 4 bases; J trimming: 1 base; junction bases outside the gene matches: 6. This CDR3 is built from 16 residues. CDR3 coding DNA: TGTGCCAGCAGTTGGCGTAGCGGGGGGGTTTCCTACGAGCAGTACTTC. Protein product: CASSWRSGGVSYEQYF.

The rearrangement links TRBV28 to TRBJ2-1, with 9 bases identical to TRBD1. Germline V gene data show CDR1 as MDHEN and CDR2 as SYDVKM. CDR3 length: 18 amino acids. V shed 7 bases and J 4 bases; nucleotides not matched to a gene: 17. The CDR3 DNA reads TGTGCCAGCACGCCAAGCCTACTGGGGGACAGGGTGTACAATGAGCAGTTCTTC. It yields the protein CASTPSLLGDRVYNEQFF. Drawing the rest from reference TRBV28 and TRBJ2-1, the complete variable domain is DVKVTQSSRYLVKRTGEKVFLECVQDMDHENMFWYRQDPGLGLRLIYFSYDVKMKEKGDIPEGYSVSREKKERFSLILESASTNQTSMYLCASTPSLLGDRVYNEQFFGPGTRLTVL.

The chain carries TRBV5-8 and TRBJ1-5; the match to TRBD1 covers 7 bases. CDR3 length equals 15 residues. V trimming: 4 bases; J trimming: 0 bases; junction bases outside the gene matches: 4. The V gene's germline CDR1 is SGHTS and CDR2 YDEGEE. In DNA, the CDR3 is TGTGCCAGCAGCCCGGGACAGATTAGCAATCAGCCCCAGCATTTT. Translated, it gives CASSPGQISNQPQHF.

This chain links TRBV6-6 with TRBJ1-5; TRBD1 matches at 7 bases. V was pared by 6 bases and J by 0 bases, with 5 bases of the junction left unmatched. The germline V gene has CDR1 MNHNY and CDR2 SVGAGI (reference sequence). CDR3 size: 15 residues. Here the CDR3 DNA reads TGTGCCAGCAGGACCGACAGGGATAGCAATCAGCCCCAGCATTTT. Its protein is CASRTDRDSNQPQHF.

This chain uses TRBV19 with TRBJ1-2; a weak D match, TRBD1 (5 bases). The V gene lost 3 bases and the J gene lost 4 bases, with 12 bases spanning the gap. Germline CDR1 and CDR2: LNHDA and SQIVND (reference sequence). The CDR3 covers 14 residues. This chain's CDR3 is CASSIPRQPYGYTF. Written as DNA, the CDR3 is TGTGCCAGTAGTATTCCCCGACAGCCCTATGGCTACACCTTC.

The rearrangement uses TRBV10-3 and TRBJ1-4, with D possibly being TRBD1 (6 bases). The CDR3 extends over 15 amino acids. The germline V gene encodes CDR1 ENHRY and CDR2 SYGVKD. The V end lost 4 bases, the J end lost 5 bases, and 14 bases lay between the germline ends. This CDR3 reads CAISGTDRENEKLFF. The CDR3 DNA sequence: TGTGCCATCAGTGGTACGGACAGAGAGAATGAAAAACTGTTTTTT.

CDR3 amino acids: CSVEGLAGGTGELFF. CDR3 nucleotides: TGCAGCGTTGAAGGTCTAGCGGGAGGCACCGGGGAGCTGTTTTTT. The chain employs TRBV29-1 and TRBJ2-2; 11 bases align to TRBD2. CDR3 length: 15 amino acids. The germline V gene has CDR1 SQVTM and CDR2 ANQGSEA. The V and J ends lost 1 base and 4 bases, in that order; junction bases with no gene match: 2.

The chain uses TRBV6-6 and TRBJ2-1, with 12 nucleotides matching TRBD2. Germline assignment: CDR1 MNHNY and CDR2 SVGAGI (reference sequence). CDR3 length: 16 residues. V lost 3 bases, J lost 9 bases, and 9 bases stayed unmatched. The CDR3, as DNA: TGTGCCAGCAGTTATTTCGGGACTAGCGGGCGGGGTGAGCAGTTCTTC. This gives the protein CASSYFGTSGRGEQFF.

As regards this clone: One end of the junction fails to match germline, which may point to a read error. The chain combines TRBV5-6 with TRBJ2-7, with D perhaps matching TRBD1 (6 bases). Germline V lookup: CDR1 SGHDT, CDR2 YYEEEE. The CDR3 is 15 amino acids. The CDR3 DNA is TGTGCCAGCAGTTTCAACAGGGTAAAGCCCTACGAGCGGTACTTC. This gives the protein CASSFNRVKPYERYF.

The rearrangement links TRBV30 to TRBJ2-2, with D tentatively TRBD1 (6 bases). Germline CDR1 is GTSNPN and CDR2 is SVGIG (reference sequence). V dropped 5 bases and J dropped 4 bases, with 11 bases sitting between them. The CDR3 spans 13 residues. CDR3 DNA sequence: TGTGCCTGGGAAGGACAGAGCACCGGGGAGCTGTTTTTT. It is translated as CAWEGQSTGELFF.

The J gene is TRBJ1-3, the V gene TRBV12-1; the table calls TRBD1, which could not be checked here. TRBV12-1 is an annotated pseudogene. CDR3 length: 14 residues. CDR3 loop: CASSFGQIRNTIYF. The CDR3, as DNA: TGTGCCAGCAGCTTTGGTCAGATTAGAAACACCATATATTTT.

The gene calls are TRBV5-1 and TRBJ2-1, with D unclear. Germline V lookup: CDR1 SGHRS, CDR2 YFSETQ. The length of the CDR3 is 14 residues. V was clipped by 0 bases and J by 5 bases, with 9 bases between them. CDR3 sequence reads: CASSLGSLDNEQFF. The CDR3 coding sequence is TGCGCCAGCAGCTTGGGGTCACTGGACAATGAGCAGTTCTTC.